This T cell receptor beta chain was profiled in a study of cytomegalovirus exposure and HLA in healthy donors. The study, taken as a whole, reports: Across donors, presence/absence analyses took sequencing depth to be roughly uniform.

The primer mix had 60 Vbeta and 13 Jbeta primers. Per the study methods: It was a later analysis that counted some 80 million unique TCR beta chains, of which some 9.9 million were shared. Method: immunoSEQ multiplex PCR; TCRdb's copy keeps in-frame clones and lacks some. The V and J calls and clone size were taken over from that table, and D and trimming were inferred from the DNA. Among about 260,000 clones listed, 84% were seen once. The CDR3 contains 15 residues. Germline-derived CDR1 and CDR2 are MNHEY and SMNVEV (reference sequence). The V and J ends lost 5 bases and 6 bases, in that order; junction bases with no gene match: 8. A note on this clone: Its antigen is as yet unknown.

The specimen sequenced was PBMCs. The receptor was derived from a woman aged 40-49 years in good health and CMV-seropositive. The chain combines TRBV27 with TRBJ2-7; 12 bases agree with TRBD2. CDR3 region: CASSDGLAGKGEQYF. The CDR3 nucleotides are TGTGCCAGCAGTGACGGACTAGCGGGAAAGGGCGAGCAGTACTTC.